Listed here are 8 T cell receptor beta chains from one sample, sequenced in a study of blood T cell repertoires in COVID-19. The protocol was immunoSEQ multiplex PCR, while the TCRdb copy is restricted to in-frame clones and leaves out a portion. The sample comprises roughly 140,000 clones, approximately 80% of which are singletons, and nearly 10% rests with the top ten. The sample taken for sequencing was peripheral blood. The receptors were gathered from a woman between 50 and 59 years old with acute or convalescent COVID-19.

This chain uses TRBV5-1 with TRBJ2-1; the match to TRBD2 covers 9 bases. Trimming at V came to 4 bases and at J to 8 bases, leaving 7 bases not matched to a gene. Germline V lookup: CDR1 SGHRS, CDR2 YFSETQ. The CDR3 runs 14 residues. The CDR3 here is CASSKGLAGYEQFF. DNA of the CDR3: TGCGCCAGCAGCAAGGGACTAGCCGGATATGAGCAGTTCTTC.

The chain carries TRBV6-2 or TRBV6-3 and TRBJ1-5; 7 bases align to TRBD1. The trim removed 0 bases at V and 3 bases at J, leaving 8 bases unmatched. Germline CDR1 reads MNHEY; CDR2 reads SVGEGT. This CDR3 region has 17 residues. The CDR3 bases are TGTGCCAGCAGTTACTCCCCGACAGGGTCCCCCAATCAGCCCCAGCATTTT. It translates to CASSYSPTGSPNQPQHF.

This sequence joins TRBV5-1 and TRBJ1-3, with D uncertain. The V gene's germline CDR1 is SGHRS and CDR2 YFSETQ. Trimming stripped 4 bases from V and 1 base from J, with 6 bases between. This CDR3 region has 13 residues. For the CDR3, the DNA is TGCGCCAGCAGCATAGATTCTGGAAACACCATATATTTT. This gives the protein CASSIDSGNTIYF.

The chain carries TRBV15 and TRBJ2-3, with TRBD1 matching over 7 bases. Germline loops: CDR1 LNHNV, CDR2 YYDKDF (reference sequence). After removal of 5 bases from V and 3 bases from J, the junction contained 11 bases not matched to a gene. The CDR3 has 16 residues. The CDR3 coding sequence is TGTGCCACCAGCGGAAGACAGGGAACGGTAACAGATACGCAGTATTTT. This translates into CATSGRQGTVTDTQYF.

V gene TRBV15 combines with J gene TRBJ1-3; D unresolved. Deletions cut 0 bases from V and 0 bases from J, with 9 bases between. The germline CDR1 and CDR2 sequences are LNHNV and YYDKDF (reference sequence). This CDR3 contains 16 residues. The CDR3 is CATSRDPISSGNTIYF. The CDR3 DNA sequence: TGTGCCACCAGCAGAGATCCCATTAGCTCTGGAAACACCATATATTTT.

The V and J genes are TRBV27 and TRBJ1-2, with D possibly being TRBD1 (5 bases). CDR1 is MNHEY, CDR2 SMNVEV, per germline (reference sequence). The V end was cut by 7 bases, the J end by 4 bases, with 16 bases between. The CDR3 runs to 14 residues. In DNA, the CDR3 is TGTGCCAGCAAACCAATACCGGGGGGCTATGGCTACACCTTC. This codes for CASKPIPGGYGYTF.

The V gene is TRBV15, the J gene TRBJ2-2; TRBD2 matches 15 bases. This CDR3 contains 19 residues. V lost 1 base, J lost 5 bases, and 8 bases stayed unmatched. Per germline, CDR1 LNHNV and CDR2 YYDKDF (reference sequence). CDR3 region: CATSRVVGTSGGRTGELFF. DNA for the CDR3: TGTGCCACCAGCAGAGTCGTGGGGACTAGCGGGGGGCGTACCGGGGAGCTGTTTTTT.

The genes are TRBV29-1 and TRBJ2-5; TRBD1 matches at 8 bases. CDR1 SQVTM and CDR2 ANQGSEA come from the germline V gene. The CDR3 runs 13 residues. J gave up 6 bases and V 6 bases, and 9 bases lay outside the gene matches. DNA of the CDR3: TGCAGCGTGGACAGGGCCTTGTGGAAGACCCAGTACTTC. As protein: CSVDRALWKTQYF.